The present entry profiles one T cell receptor (beta chain) with its context. Repertoires were generated with immunoSEQ multiplex PCR, while TCRdb's copy carries only in-frame clones and drops some. The sample records some 59,000 clones, almost 90% being singletons. This sample stems from a study of OX40 agonist ivuxolimab in advanced cancers. At the level of the study: A male proportion of approximately 80% was recorded, with mean age approximately 64 years and range roughly 23 to 85.

The TCR originated in an adult with an advanced solid tumor such as melanoma, head and neck, liver or kidney cancer. The sample here was CD4+ or CD8+ T cells sorted from blood, taken in a trial of the OX40 agonist ivuxolimab.

CDR3 amino acids: CASSGPGNSNQPQHF. The CDR3 coding sequence is TGTGCCAGCAGTGGTCCGGGAAATAGCAATCAGCCCCAGCATTTT. The genes are TRBV6-1 and TRBJ1-5; D is ambiguous. This CDR3 comprises 15 residues. Germline V gene sequence: CDR1 MNHNS, CDR2 SASEGT. Trimming removed 4 bases from V and 0 bases from J, with 10 bases in between.